The rows below give T cell receptor beta chains drawn from one sample of a study of T and B cells in COVID-19 patients. In TCRdb, the multiplex PCR reads were re-called with MiXCR into one record per CDR3 protein. Among about 1,300 distinct CDR3 sequences listed, 25% to 30% were seen once. Specimen: blood. The source of these receptors is a human donor with active COVID-19. Both conserved end residues are trimmed from each CDR3.

TRBJ1-4 | TRBV27 | ASSTPPQGVSEKLF
TRBJ1-1 | TRBV18 | ASAQRNGDTEAF
TRBJ2-7 | TRBV15 | ATATNGPYEQY
TRBJ2-7 | TRBV7-9 | ASSSTGLGYEQY
TRBJ2-1 | TRBV5-6 | ASTPGTGAYNEQF
TRBJ2-1 | TRBV5-1 | ASSLTSGGGSEQF
TRBJ2-3 | TRBV6-1 | ASRLEPRSAQY
TRBJ2-7 | TRBV27 | ASSLSTGGYEQY
TRBJ2-5 | TRBV28 | ASSTGLAGDLLKETQY
TRBJ2-3 | TRBV5-1 | ASSLAGGPDTQY
TRBJ1-5 | TRBV6-1 | ASSENRQGNQPQH
TRBJ1-1 | TRBV28 | ASRTVDTEAF
TRBJ1-5 | TRBV19 | ASRRGDGTSGRPQH
TRBJ2-2 | TRBV12-3/TRBV12-4 | ASGLAGGPAGELF
TRBJ1-4 | TRBV5-1 | ASSLGVATNEKLF
TRBJ2-2 | TRBV19 | ASSSGTGYLTGELF
TRBJ1-3 | TRBV6-5 | ASSLGGGSGNTIY
TRBJ2-7 | TRBV7-2 | ASSLVGAGEPYEQY
TRBJ2-2 | TRBV24-1 | ATSESGSRGTGELF
TRBJ2-7 | TRBV20-1 | SAYKADSYEQY
TRBJ1-2 | TRBV7-9 | ASSSRTPDGYGYT
TRBJ1-2 | TRBV6-6 | ASSSGGSPYGYT